The 26 T cell receptor beta chains below all came from one sample that was sequenced in a study of OX40 agonist ivuxolimab in advanced cancers. Produced via immunoSEQ multiplex PCR; TCRdb's table is partial and in-frame only. The repertoire holds about 73,000 clones, with about nine tenths as singletons. The specimen was CD4+ or CD8+ T cells sorted from blood, collected in a trial of the OX40 agonist ivuxolimab. Source of these receptors: an adult with an advanced solid tumor such as melanoma, head and neck, liver or kidney cancer.

The gene calls are TRBV30 and TRBJ2-2; possibly TRBD1 or TRBD2 for D (5 bases each). Germline V gene lookup returns CDR1 GTSNPN and CDR2 SVGIG (reference sequence). This CDR3 spans 13 amino acids. The germline V and J ends were trimmed by 4 bases and 9 bases, with 15 bases remaining between them. The CDR3 DNA reads TGTGCCTGGACGGGGCAGGCCCACCGGGAGCTGTTTTTT. It codes for CAWTGQAHRELFF.

This sequence joins TRBV7-3 and TRBJ2-3; D might be TRBD1 or TRBD2, each matching 6 bases. This CDR3 has 14 amino acids. The germline CDR1 and CDR2 sequences are SGHTA and FQGTGA. V lost 6 bases and J lost 4, with 14 bases in between. The CDR3 sequence is CASRPEGGADTQYF. The CDR3 DNA is TGTGCCAGCAGGCCCGAGGGGGGAGCAGATACGCAGTATTTT. Using reference TRBV7-3 and TRBJ2-3 for the parts outside the CDR3, the full variable domain is GAGVSQTPSNKVTEKGKYVELRCDPISGHTALYWYRQSLGQGPEFLIYFQGTGAADDSGLPNDRFFAVRPEGSVSTLKIQRTERGDSAVYLCASRPEGGADTQYFGPGTRLTVL.

This clone was seen a single time. The chain couples TRBV28 to TRBJ1-5; 8 bases are a match to TRBD1. After removal of 4 bases from V and 7 bases from J, the junction contained 6 bases not matched to a gene. Germline lookup yields CDR1 MDHEN and CDR2 SYDVKM. The CDR3 is made up of 14 amino acids. The CDR3 DNA reads as TGTGCCAGCAGTTGGGCAGGGGGCAGCCAGCCCCAGCATTTT. It yields the protein CASSWAGGSQPQHF.

The rearrangement uses TRBV19 and TRBJ1-5, with 9 bases aligning to TRBD1. Germline V gives CDR1 LNHDA, CDR2 SQIVND (reference sequence). The CDR3 runs 17 residues. V lost 5 bases, J lost 0 bases, and 8 bases stayed unmatched. The CDR3 here is CASSRYGTGNSNQPQHF. In DNA, the CDR3 is TGTGCCAGTAGTCGCTACGGGACAGGGAATAGCAATCAGCCCCAGCATTTT.

The chain couples TRBV7-2 to TRBJ2-5; D gene uncertain. The CDR3 spans 16 residues. The V end lost 2 bases, the J end lost 1 base, and 14 bases lay between the germline ends. Germline V gives CDR1 SGHTA, CDR2 FQGNSA. The CDR3 region is CASSLLDREIQETQYF. As DNA, the CDR3 is TGTGCCAGCAGCTTATTAGATAGAGAAATCCAAGAGACCCAGTACTTC.

The chain recombines TRBV28 with TRBJ2-3; D unclear. This CDR3 has 13 amino acids. V was shortened by 3 bases and J by 8 bases, with 12 bases between the two germline ends. Germline V gene data show CDR1 as MDHEN and CDR2 as SYDVKM. This chain's CDR3 is CASSFKLRGTQYF. The CDR3 DNA is TGTGCCAGCAGTTTCAAATTGAGAGGTACGCAGTATTTT.

This chain links TRBV7-2 with TRBJ2-3; 10 bases match TRBD2. This CDR3 region has 19 residues. CDR1 and CDR2 from the germline V gene are SGHTA and FQGNSA. Trimming at V came to 0 bases and at J to 3 bases, leaving 12 bases not matched to a gene. This CDR3 is CASSLASNAGGLATDTQYF. The DNA of the CDR3 is TGTGCCAGCAGCTTAGCGTCTAATGCTGGGGGACTAGCGACAGATACGCAGTATTTT.

The V call is TRBV7-2, the J call TRBJ2-6; D not certain. There are 14 residues in the CDR3. Trimming stripped 6 bases from V and 0 bases from J, with 6 bases between. Germline V gene data show CDR1 as SGHTA and CDR2 as FQGNSA. The CDR3 here is CASRSNSGANVLTF. The CDR3 DNA is TGTGCCAGCAGAAGTAACTCTGGGGCCAACGTCCTGACTTTC.

This clone occurred once. The chain joins TRBV28 to TRBJ1-1; 8 nucleotides line up with TRBD1. Per germline, CDR1 MDHEN and CDR2 SYDVKM. This CDR3 has 14 residues. V was pared by 6 bases and J by 1 base, with 4 bases of the junction left unmatched. CDR3: CASRSQGGNTEAFF. The CDR3 DNA follows: TGTGCCAGCAGATCACAGGGGGGGAACACTGAAGCTTTCTTT.

This clone was counted a few times. V is TRBV29-1 and J is TRBJ2-7; D perhaps matches TRBD2 (7 bases). CDR3 length equals 15 residues. V lost 5 bases and J 6 bases, leaving 23 bases between the germline ends. Germline V gene lookup returns CDR1 SQVTM and CDR2 ANQGSEA. The DNA of the CDR3 is TGCAGCGTTTCCCTACGGGGAGGGGGAGGTTCCGAGCAGTACTTC. Its translation: CSVSLRGGGGSEQYF.

The rearrangement links TRBV5-1 to TRBJ2-3; the match to TRBD2 covers 8 bases. CDR1 and CDR2 from the germline V gene are SGHRS and YFSETQ. There are 19 residues in the CDR3. V lost 0 bases and J lost 0; bases outside the gene matches: 12. CDR3 sequence reads: CASSLAPSSREGSTDTQYF. The CDR3 DNA follows: TGCGCCAGCAGCTTGGCCCCTTCTAGCCGGGAGGGGAGCACAGATACGCAGTATTTT.

DNA for the CDR3: TGTGCCAGTAGTATAGGAGAGAGATCACCCCTCCACTTT. This codes for CASSIGERSPLHF. The chain combines TRBV19 with TRBJ1-6; D ambiguous. Trimming took off 1 base at V and 10 bases at J, with 8 bases between the two ends. CDR3 length equals 13 residues. CDR1 LNHDA and CDR2 SQIVND come from the germline V gene (reference sequence).

A single count supports this clone. V and J are TRBV2 and TRBJ1-5; 8 bases match TRBD1. The germline V gene has CDR1 SNHLY and CDR2 FYNNEI. The CDR3 totals 13 residues. The J segment lost 4 bases and the V segment lost 8 bases, leaving 4 bases of the junction unmatched. CDR3 sequence (DNA): TGTGCCAGCGGACAGGGTCGGAATCAGCCCCAGCATTTT. The encoded protein is CASGQGRNQPQHF.

This clone was detected only once. No conserved phenylalanine or tryptophan ends this CDR3, so it is likely a read error. The DNA is left out, because the CDR3 cannot be placed on it with certainty; the CDR3 is given as TCRdb lists it. Other DNA sequences in this sample translate to the same CDR3. The chain has TRBV7-9 and TRBJ1-2; the D call of TRBD1 is as the table states it, not checked on the DNA. The CDR3 totals 16 residues, both ends included. Germline values: CDR1 SEHNR, CDR2 FQNEAQ (reference sequence). The chain's CDR3 is CASSLTQYYRVRGVYS.

Here the CDR3 reads CAISESGPANTGELFF. DNA for the CDR3: TGTGCCATCAGTGAGTCCGGGCCGGCGAACACCGGGGAGCTGTTTTTT. J is TRBJ2-2 and V is TRBV10-3; no firm D call. The CDR3 has 16 residues. In germline, CDR1 is ENHRY, CDR2 SYGVKD. V lost 0 bases and J 0 bases, leaving 8 bases between the germline ends.

This sequence joins TRBV9 and TRBJ2-1; 10 positions agree with TRBD2. Per germline, CDR1 SGDLS and CDR2 YYNGEE. V gave up 7 bases and J gave up 4 bases; unmatched junction bases: 8. The length of the CDR3 is 15 residues. CDR3 loop: CASAVGTSEYNEQFF. The CDR3 nucleotides read TGTGCCAGCGCAGTCGGGACTAGCGAGTACAATGAGCAGTTCTTC.

The gene calls are TRBV7-9 and TRBJ2-6; unclear D gene. Germline assignment: CDR1 SEHNR and CDR2 FQNEAQ (reference sequence). Trimming shortened V by 3 bases and J by 1 base, and 4 bases separated the two germline ends. This CDR3 has 14 amino acids. The CDR3, as DNA: TGTGCCAGCAGCTTTGTGTCTGGGGCCAACGTCCTGACTTTC. Protein sequence: CASSFVSGANVLTF. The full variable domain, with the rest looked up from reference TRBV7-9 and TRBJ2-6, is DTGVSQNPRHKITKRGQNVTFRCDPISEHNRLYWYRQTLGQGPEFLTYFQNEAQLEKSRLLSDRFSAERPKGSFSTLEIQRTEQGDSAMYLCASSFVSGANVLTFGAGSRLTVL.

This rearrangement joins TRBV7-9 to TRBJ1-3; D unresolved. The CDR3 loop spans 15 amino acids. The V end was cut by 3 bases, the J end by 0 bases, with 9 bases between. Germline lookup yields CDR1 SEHNR and CDR2 FQNEAQ (reference sequence). The CDR3 protein is CASSFTDRSGNTIYF. CDR3 DNA: TGTGCCAGCAGCTTCACGGATCGCTCTGGAAACACCATATATTTT.

The chain employs TRBV19 and TRBJ1-2, with 7 bases fitting TRBD1. V trimming: 4 bases; J trimming: 6 bases; junction bases outside the gene matches: 8. Germline CDR1 is LNHDA and CDR2 is SQIVND (reference sequence). This CDR3 has 14 amino acids. CDR3 loop: CASSTLTGTDGYTF. In nucleotides, the CDR3 is TGTGCCAGTAGTACCTTGACAGGGACGGATGGCTACACCTTC.

The chain uses TRBV28 and TRBJ1-5, with D perhaps matching TRBD1 (6 bases). The CDR3 consists of 16 residues. V dropped 5 bases and J dropped 1 base, with 15 bases sitting between them. The V gene's germline CDR1 is MDHEN and CDR2 SYDVKM. The CDR3 bases are TGTGCCAGCAGTCCTTGGACAGAACGGAGCAATCAGCCCCAGCATTTT. Translation: CASSPWTERSNQPQHF.

The chain couples TRBV5-6 to TRBJ1-2; 8 positions agree with TRBD1. CDR3 length equals 16 residues. After removal of 0 bases from V and 5 bases from J, the junction contained 9 bases not matched to a gene. Germline assignment: CDR1 SGHDT and CDR2 YYEEEE. CDR3 sequence: CASSLAGTGASYGYTF. CDR3 in DNA: TGTGCCAGCAGCTTGGCCGGGACAGGAGCTTCGTATGGCTACACCTTC.

The gene calls are TRBV15 and TRBJ1-4; 9 nucleotides agree with TRBD1. V shed 9 bases, J shed 8 bases, and the junction held 16 bases outside the gene matches. The CDR3 length is 16 residues. Looked up from germline, CDR1 is LNHNV and CDR2 is YYDKDF (reference sequence). The CDR3 DNA is TGTGCCACGATCCGGGACAGGGCCCTCTCTGGCGAAAAACTGTTTTTT. Translation: CATIRDRALSGEKLFF.

The chain links TRBV9 to TRBJ2-5; D unclear. Germline-derived CDR1 and CDR2 are SGDLS and YYNGEE. The CDR3 is 13 residues long. Trimming stripped 0 bases from V and 5 bases from J, with 8 bases between. As DNA, the CDR3 is TGTGCCAGCAGCGTAGTGGGAAGTGAGACCCAGTACTTC. The encoded protein is CASSVVGSETQYF.

The chain employs TRBV11-2 and TRBJ2-3; 7 nucleotides agree with TRBD1. The CDR3 consists of 14 residues. V was clipped by 6 bases and J by 6 bases; unmatched bases: 9. Germline lookup yields CDR1 SGHAT and CDR2 FQNNGV. CDR3 in DNA: TGTGCCAGCAGTCCCGACAGGGCGATGGATACGCAGTATTTT. Translation gives CASSPDRAMDTQYF.

The chain carries TRBV23-1 and TRBJ2-5; unclear D gene. TRBV23-1 is an open reading frame whose function is uncertain. V gave up 3 bases and J gave up 1 base, with 6 bases separating them. CDR3 length equals 13 residues. The CDR3 region is CASSHGTQETQYF. CDR3 nucleotides: TGCGCCAGCAGTCACGGCACCCAAGAGACCCAGTACTTC.

V gene TRBV6-6 combines with J gene TRBJ2-3; D perhaps matches TRBD2 (5 bases). The CDR3 extends over 14 amino acids. Between the trimmed V and J ends, which lost 6 bases and 0 bases, there was a span of 10 bases. Germline V gene sequence: CDR1 MNHNY, CDR2 SVGAGI (reference sequence). CDR3 loop: CASRRETSTDTQYF. CDR3 DNA: TGTGCCAGCAGGAGGGAAACTAGCACAGATACGCAGTATTTT.